The 27 T cell receptor beta chains presented below share a single source sample, sequenced in a study of T-cell memory formation after mild COVID-19 (dated by TCRdb to the early 2020s). Libraries were prepared through 5' RACE. Sequencing used an Illumina NovaSeq 6000. Using fastp trimming at Q25 and MiXCR clonotype assembly, TCRdb reanalyzed the public sequencing data and kept in-frame beta chains. Records with the same CDR3 protein are collapsed into one entry carrying the most frequent genes and DNA. The sample table shows 210,000 or so distinct CDR3 sequences, and about 11% are seen once. 3% of the sample rests with the top ten. The sample comprised PBMCs or a T cell subset sorted from them (not recorded which). The source is a man aged 18-30 years who had mild COVID-19 (a few samples of this study predate the infection). The sample titles of this study are shuffled in the database, so cell type and time point are left out; the donor was told from shared clones.

This chain connects TRBV20-1 to TRBJ2-5; TRBD1 might be the D (6 bases). The CDR3 contains 15 residues. Germline CDR1 reads DFQATT; CDR2 reads SNEGSKA (reference sequence). V dropped 6 bases and J dropped 4 bases, with 21 bases sitting between them. This CDR3 is CSAEPADQGRETQYF. The CDR3 coding sequence is TGCAGTGCCGAACCTGCCGACCAGGGGAGAGAGACCCAGTACTTC.

There are a few counts of this clonotype. The rearrangement joins TRBV4-3 to TRBJ2-6; D may be TRBD1 (7 bases). Between the trimmed V and J ends, which lost 4 bases and 0 bases, there was a span of 10 bases. This CDR3 comprises 16 residues. Germline CDR1 reads LGHNA; CDR2 reads YSLEER. CDR3 sequence reads: CASSRGTASGANVLTF. For the CDR3, the DNA is TGCGCCAGCAGCCGCGGGACAGCCTCTGGGGCCAACGTCCTGACTTTC.

This clonotype appeared a few times. The J gene is TRBJ2-2, the V gene TRBV12-3 or TRBV12-4, with 8 nucleotides matching TRBD2. CDR3 length equals 18 residues. Losses at the gene ends were 0 bases for V and 0 bases for J; bases not matched to a gene: 6. The CDR3 DNA is TGTGCCAGCAGTTTAGCGCGGAGCGGGGGCCCGAACACCGGGGAGCTGTTTTTT. This translates into CASSLARSGGPNTGELFF.

The V and J genes are TRBV5-4 and TRBJ2-5; D gene unclear. V was cut by 0 bases and J by 5 bases, with 11 bases left in between. The CDR3 consists of 14 residues. CDR1 SGHNT and CDR2 YYREEE come from the germline V gene (reference sequence). CDR3 sequence reads: CASSLVGIGETQYF. CDR3 bases: TGTGCCAGCAGCTTGGTTGGCATAGGGGAGACCCAGTACTTC.

This clonotype showed up many times. V gene TRBV12-3 or TRBV12-4 combines with J gene TRBJ1-5; the match to TRBD1 covers 7 bases. V gave up 7 bases and J gave up 6 bases; unmatched junction bases: 12. The CDR3 is 15 amino acids. In nucleotides, the CDR3 is TGTGCCAGCACACTGGGCCAGGGGGAGGGTCAGCCCCAGCATTTT. Protein: CASTLGQGEGQPQHF.

Points on this clonotype: Just one base apart from a much larger clone, this may be a read error. This chain uses TRBV10-3 with TRBJ2-5; 10 bases line up with TRBD1. The CDR3 runs to 13 residues. V shed 6 bases and J 4 bases; nucleotides not matched to a gene: 2. Germline assignment: CDR1 ENHRY and CDR2 SYGVKD. CDR3 protein: CAISRDRGETQYF. The CDR3 DNA reads TGTGCCATCAGCCGGGACAGGGGAGAGACCCAGTACTTC.

This clonotype has only a few counts. CDR3 nucleotides: TGCGCCAGCAGCTCGGGCGGAGGATCCCCATCTTCCCTCCACTTT. This encodes CASSSGGGSPSSLHF. The chain carries TRBV5-1 and TRBJ1-6; no clear D gene. Trimming took 3 bases from V and 14 from J, leaving 21 bases between them. This CDR3 is 15 amino acids long. Germline assignment: CDR1 SGHRS and CDR2 YFSETQ.

This clonotype showed up just a few times. This chain joins TRBV10-3 and TRBJ2-7; a weak D match, TRBD1 (5 bases). The V and J ends lost 3 bases and 4 bases respectively, with 10 bases between them. The germline V gene encodes CDR1 ENHRY and CDR2 SYGVKD. CDR3 length: 13 amino acids. As DNA, the CDR3 is TGTGCCATCAGTGACCCGAAGGGGTACGAGCAGTACTTC. Protein product: CAISDPKGYEQYF.

The gene calls are TRBV9 and TRBJ2-3; tentatively, D is TRBD2 (6 bases). Trimming took 0 bases from V and 8 from J, leaving 16 bases between them. CDR1 and CDR2 from the germline V gene are SGDLS and YYNGEE. The length of the CDR3 is 15 residues. CDR3 sequence (DNA): TGTGCCAGCAGCGTAGGGATCAGCCGGGGAGGTACGCAGTATTTT. Encoded protein: CASSVGISRGGTQYF.

This clonotype came up a few times. The V call is TRBV20-1, the J call TRBJ2-1; D is perhaps TRBD1 or TRBD2 (5 bases each). Germline CDR1 and CDR2: DFQATT and SNEGSKA (reference sequence). This CDR3 comprises 14 residues. Trimming took 3 bases from V and 9 from J, leaving 18 bases between them. Written as DNA, the CDR3 is TGCAGTGCTAGCCTGCAGGGTCTTGGGAGTGAGCAGTTCTTC. Residues: CSASLQGLGSEQFF.

V usage is TRBV7-3 and J usage is TRBJ1-1; D uncertain. The V and J ends lost 5 bases and 1 base respectively, with 8 bases between them. The germline gives CDR1 SGHTA, CDR2 FQGTGA. This CDR3 contains 13 residues. CDR3 DNA: TGTGCCAGCAGCATGACTAAGAACACTGAAGCTTTCTTT. Protein sequence: CASSMTKNTEAFF.

This clonotype was detected many times. The chain couples TRBV12-3 or TRBV12-4 to TRBJ2-1, with a tentative D call TRBD1 (6 bases). This CDR3 spans 15 amino acids. V lost 7 bases to trimming and J lost 1 base, with 14 bases between them. CDR3 nucleotide sequence: TGTGCCAGCACTACCCCCGGACAGTCCTACAATGAGCAGTTCTTC. Translating gives CASTTPGQSYNEQFF.

The chain carries TRBV18 and TRBJ2-7, with 7 bases matching TRBD1. The CDR3 is 13 residues long. Germline V lookup: CDR1 KGHSH, CDR2 LQKENI. J gave up 6 bases and V 4 bases, and 6 bases lay outside the gene matches. The CDR3 DNA is TGTGCCAGCTCACAGGGACAGCAGGGCGAGCAGTACGTC. Its translation: CASSQGQQGEQYV.

This clonotype has ten or more counts. This chain connects TRBV29-1 to TRBJ1-1, with D possibly being TRBD1 (5 bases). The germline CDR1 and CDR2 sequences are SQVTM and ANQGSEA. V lost 6 bases and J 0 bases, leaving 17 bases between the germline ends. The CDR3 extends over 15 amino acids. The CDR3 nucleotides read TGCAGCGTAAGCGCTGGGTGGGGGATGAACACTGAAGCTTTCTTT. As protein: CSVSAGWGMNTEAFF.

This clonotype was counted ten times or more. The J gene is TRBJ2-7, the V gene TRBV5-6; D is possibly TRBD1 (5 bases). Trimming pared 0 bases from V and 5 bases from J, leaving 9 bases between. Germline CDR1 reads SGHDT; CDR2 reads YYEEEE. The CDR3 covers 13 residues. The CDR3 sequence: CASSLDRSDEQYF. CDR3 bases: TGTGCCAGCAGCTTGGACAGGAGTGACGAGCAGTACTTC. The full variable domain, in which reference TRBV5-6 and TRBJ2-7 provide the parts outside the CDR3, is DAGVTQSPTHLIKTRGQQVTLRCSPKSGHDTVSWYQQALGQGPQFIFQYYEEEERQRGNFPDRFSGHQFPNYSSELNVNALLLGDSALYLCASSLDRSDEQYFGPGTRLTVT.

The V and J genes are TRBV3-1 and TRBJ1-1; D remains ambiguous. CDR1 is LGHDT, CDR2 YNNKEL, per germline (reference sequence). The CDR3 covers 15 residues. The V end was cut by 0 bases, the J end by 4 bases, with 12 bases between. The CDR3 loop reads CASSQENVGGTEAFF. The CDR3 coding sequence is TGTGCCAGCAGCCAAGAGAACGTGGGTGGCACTGAAGCTTTCTTT. Combining the CDR3 with reference TRBV3-1 and TRBJ1-1 gives the whole variable domain DTAVSQTPKYLVTQMGNDKSIKCEQNLGHDTMYWYKQDSKKFLKIMFSYNNKELIINETVPNRFSPKSPDKAHLNLHINSLELGDSAVYFCASSQENVGGTEAFFGQGTRLTVV.

The genes are TRBV5-5 and TRBJ1-6, with 8 positions matching TRBD1. This CDR3 spans 14 amino acids. Germline V gene data show CDR1 as SGHKS and CDR2 as YYEKEE (reference sequence). The V gene end was trimmed by 4 bases and the J gene end by 8 bases; junction bases not matched to a gene: 5. CDR3 residues: CASSATGGDSPLHF. The CDR3 DNA follows: TGTGCCAGCAGCGCTACAGGGGGGGATTCACCCCTCCACTTT.

The CDR3 is CASSLDRGLPEAFF. Here the CDR3 DNA reads TGTGCCAGCAGCTTAGACAGGGGGCTTCCTGAAGCTTTCTTT. The V call is TRBV7-2, the J call TRBJ1-1; 9 positions match TRBD1. The germline V gene has CDR1 SGHTA and CDR2 FQGNSA. The CDR3 loop spans 14 amino acids. With 1 base clipped from V and 6 bases from J, the junction kept 3 bases outside the gene matches.

The chain links TRBV19 to TRBJ2-2; no clear D gene. V was shortened by 2 bases and J by 6 bases, with 4 bases between the two germline ends. The CDR3 is made up of 12 amino acids. Germline CDR1 is LNHDA and CDR2 is SQIVND (reference sequence). CDR3 protein: CASSIKSGELFF. The CDR3 DNA sequence: TGTGCCAGTAGTATAAAGTCCGGGGAGCTGTTTTTT.

This clonotype was detected ten times or more. The rearrangement links TRBV12-3 or TRBV12-4 to TRBJ2-3, with 10 bases aligning to TRBD2. Trimming at V came to 6 bases and at J to 1 base, leaving 10 bases not matched to a gene. The CDR3 is made up of 17 amino acids. CDR3 in DNA: TGTGCCAGCAGGCTGACTAGCGGGTCCCTGGGCACAGATACGCAGTATTTT. Translated, it gives CASRLTSGSLGTDTQYF.

This clonotype was counted at least ten times. The rearrangement links TRBV5-6 to TRBJ2-3, with TRBD1 matching over 10 bases. Per the germline V gene, CDR1 is SGHDT and CDR2 is YYEEEE. V dropped 5 bases and J dropped 4; count of bases not matched to a gene: 10. The CDR3 sequence is 16 residues long. The CDR3 DNA reads TGTGCCAGCAGTTACGACAGGGGGCAGGTTCCAGATACGCAGTATTTT. It yields the protein CASSYDRGQVPDTQYF.

The CDR3 DNA reads as TGTGCCAGCAGCCCACTAGGGGTAAGGAACACTGAAGCTTTCTTT. It codes for CASSPLGVRNTEAFF. The chain joins TRBV7-2 to TRBJ1-1, with a tentative D call TRBD1 (5 bases). Trimming removed 5 bases from V and 1 base from J, with 14 bases in between. Looked up from germline, CDR1 is SGHTA and CDR2 is FQGNSA. This CDR3 is 15 amino acids long.

The chain has TRBV12-3 or TRBV12-4 and TRBJ1-4; possible D gene TRBD1, 5 bases. V was cut by 6 bases and J by 4 bases, with 27 bases left in between. This CDR3 contains 19 residues. The CDR3 DNA is TGTGCCAGCAGACCTCGCCGGGACCCAAACCCGAACTATAATGAAAAACTGTTTTTT. It translates to CASRPRRDPNPNYNEKLFF.

The CDR3: CASSPRSLLSNTEAFF. The CDR3 DNA reads as TGTGCCAGCTCACCACGCTCTTTACTGTCAAACACTGAAGCTTTCTTT. J is TRBJ1-1 and V is TRBV18; D ambiguous. CDR1 and CDR2 from the germline V gene are KGHSH and LQKENI. V lost 1 base, J lost 2 bases, and 14 bases lay in between. The CDR3 consists of 16 residues.

A few counts support this clonotype. The genes are TRBV9 and TRBJ1-6; no clear D gene. The length of the CDR3 is 14 residues. The ends were cut back, 3 bases at V and 6 bases at J, with 10 bases in the middle. Germline-derived CDR1 and CDR2 are SGDLS and YYNGEE. The CDR3 here is CASSAWDINSPLHF. The DNA for the CDR3 is TGTGCCAGCAGCGCCTGGGATATTAATTCACCCCTCCACTTT.

At least ten counts were recorded for this clonotype. In DNA, the CDR3 is TGTGCCCGGCAAGGGGGCGAAGTTACCTACGAGCAGTACTTC. Translated: CARQGGEVTYEQYF. This chain joins TRBV27 and TRBJ2-7; 7 bases align to TRBD1. The CDR3 spans 14 residues. V shed 11 bases, J shed 2 bases, and the junction held 12 bases outside the gene matches. From germline, CDR1 is MNHEY and CDR2 SMNVEV (reference sequence).

As to this clonotype: Being one base from a much bigger clone, this may be a read error. This chain joins TRBV5-1 and TRBJ1-2, with unresolved D. Per germline, CDR1 SGHRS and CDR2 YFSETQ. There are 14 residues in the CDR3. CDR3 residues: CSSSPSVGSGGYTF. CDR3 in DNA: TGCTCCAGCAGCCCCTCGGTGGGATCTGGAGGCTACACCTTC.